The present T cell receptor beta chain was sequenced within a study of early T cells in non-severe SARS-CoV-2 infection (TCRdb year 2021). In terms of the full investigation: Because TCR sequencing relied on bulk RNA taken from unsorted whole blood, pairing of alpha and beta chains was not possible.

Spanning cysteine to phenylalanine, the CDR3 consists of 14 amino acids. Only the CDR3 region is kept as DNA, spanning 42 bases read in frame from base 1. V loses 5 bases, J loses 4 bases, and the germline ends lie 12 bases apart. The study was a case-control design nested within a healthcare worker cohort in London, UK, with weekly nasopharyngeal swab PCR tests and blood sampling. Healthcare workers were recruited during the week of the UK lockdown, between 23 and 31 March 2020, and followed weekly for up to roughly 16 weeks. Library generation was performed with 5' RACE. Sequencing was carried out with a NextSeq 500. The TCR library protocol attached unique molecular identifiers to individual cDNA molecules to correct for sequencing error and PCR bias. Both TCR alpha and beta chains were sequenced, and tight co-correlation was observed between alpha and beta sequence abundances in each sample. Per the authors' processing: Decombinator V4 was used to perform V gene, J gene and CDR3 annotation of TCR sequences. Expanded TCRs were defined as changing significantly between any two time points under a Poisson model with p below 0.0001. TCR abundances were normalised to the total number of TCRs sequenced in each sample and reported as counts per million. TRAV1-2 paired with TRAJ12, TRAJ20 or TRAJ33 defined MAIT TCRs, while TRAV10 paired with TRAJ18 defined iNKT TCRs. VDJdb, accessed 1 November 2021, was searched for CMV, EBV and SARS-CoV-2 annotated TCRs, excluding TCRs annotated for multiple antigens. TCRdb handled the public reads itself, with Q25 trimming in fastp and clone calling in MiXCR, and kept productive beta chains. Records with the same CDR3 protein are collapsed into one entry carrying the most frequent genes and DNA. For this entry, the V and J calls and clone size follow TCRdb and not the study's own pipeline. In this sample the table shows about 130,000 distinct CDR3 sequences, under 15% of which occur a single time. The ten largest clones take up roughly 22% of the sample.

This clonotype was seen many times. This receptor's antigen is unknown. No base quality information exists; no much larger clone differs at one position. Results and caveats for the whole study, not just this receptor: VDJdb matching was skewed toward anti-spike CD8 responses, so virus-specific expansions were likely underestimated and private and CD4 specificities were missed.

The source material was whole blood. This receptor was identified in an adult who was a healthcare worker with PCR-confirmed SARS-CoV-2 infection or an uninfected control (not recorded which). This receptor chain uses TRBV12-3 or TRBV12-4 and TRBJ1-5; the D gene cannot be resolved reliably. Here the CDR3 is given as CASSPNDQNQPQHF. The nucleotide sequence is TGTGCCAGCAGTCCAAACGATCAAAATCAGCCCCAGCATTTT.